This TCR beta chain was recorded in a study of graft-versus-host responses after intestinal transplantation. Across the study: Recipients were all induced with anti-thymocyte globulin, then given tacrolimus and steroids for 2 to 4 years. The study's findings and limits: Circulating GvH clone levels at their peak were associated with HvG declines (early post-transplant).

Generated by immunoSEQ multiplex PCR, the TCRdb table keeps only in-frame clones and is missing some. The sample includes about 31,000 clones, approximately 83% seen only once; the top ten take 15% to 20%. The germline gives CDR1 SQVTM, CDR2 ANQGSEA. Trimming took 7 bases from V and 7 from J, leaving 19 bases between them. The CDR3 length is 13 residues. In the case of this clone: As yet, its antigen is unknown.

The sequence was collected from a human donor who received an intestinal transplant. The rearrangement uses TRBV29-1 and TRBJ1-1; D unclear. Sequencing used unstimulated CD8+ T cells sorted from spleen or lymph node cells, obtained before intestinal transplant. Here the CDR3 reads CSDWTGGSNEAFF. DNA of the CDR3: TGCAGCGACTGGACGGGCGGGTCGAATGAAGCTTTCTTT.